This T cell receptor beta chain is from a study of blood T cell repertoires in COVID-19. At the level of the study: Italy, Spain and the United States were the sources of the convalescent and acute COVID-19 samples. PBMCs, B-cell-depleted T cells, or T cells were the source of the cDNA or gDNA that made up the material.

Original analysis: Amplification with reference gene primers provided the estimates of nucleated cell counts. Here immunoSEQ multiplex PCR was the method, and the copy in TCRdb shows in-frame clones only, minus some. D and trimming come from the DNA, and the V and J calls and clone size come from that table. The sample shows about 670,000 clones, about nine tenths of them seen only once. Input material: peripheral blood. The clonotype originates from a woman aged 18-29 years with acute or convalescent COVID-19.

The DNA for the CDR3 is TGTGCCAGTAGTACAAGACTAGCGGGGTTAACTACAGATACGCAGTATTTT. Translated, it gives CASSTRLAGLTTDTQYF. The J gene is TRBJ2-3, the V gene TRBV19, with 11 bases lining up with TRBD2. The V gene end was trimmed by 4 bases and the J gene end by 3 bases; junction bases not matched to a gene: 9. This CDR3 has 17 residues. Germline V gene lookup returns CDR1 LNHDA and CDR2 SQIVND (reference sequence).